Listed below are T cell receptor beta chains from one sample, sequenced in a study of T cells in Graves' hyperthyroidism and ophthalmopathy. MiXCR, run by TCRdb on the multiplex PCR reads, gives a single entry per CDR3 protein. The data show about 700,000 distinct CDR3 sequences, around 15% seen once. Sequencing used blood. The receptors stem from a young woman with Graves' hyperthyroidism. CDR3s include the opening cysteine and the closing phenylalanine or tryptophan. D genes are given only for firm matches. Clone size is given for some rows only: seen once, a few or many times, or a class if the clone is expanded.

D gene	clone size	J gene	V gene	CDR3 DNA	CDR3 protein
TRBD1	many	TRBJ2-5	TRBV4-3	TGCGCCAGCAGCCAAGATTTATCCCCAGGGGGCAAAGAGACCCAGTACTTC	CASSQDLSPGGKETQYF
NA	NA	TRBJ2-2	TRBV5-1	TGCGCCAGCAGATTGGAAACCTTCGGGGAGCTGTTTTTT	CASRLETFGELFF
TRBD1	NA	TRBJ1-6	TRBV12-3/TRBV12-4	TGTGCCAGCAGTTGGGACAGGGGGTCGGGCACCCTCCACTTT	CASSWDRGSGTLHF
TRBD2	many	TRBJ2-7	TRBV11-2	TGTGCCAGCAGCCCCGGGACTAGCGGTATCAGGAGCTCCTACGAGCAGTACTTC	CASSPGTSGIRSSYEQYF
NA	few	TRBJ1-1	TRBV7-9	TGTGCCAGCAGCTTATTTTTAGGGGCGAACACTGAAGCTTTCTTT	CASSLFLGANTEAFF
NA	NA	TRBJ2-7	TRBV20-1	TGCAGTGCGGAACTCCCTGGGTCCTACGAGCAGTACTTC	CSAELPGSYEQYF
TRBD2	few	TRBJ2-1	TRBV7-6	TGTGCCAGCAGCTTAGAGGTGGCGGGAGCGGCATACAATGAGCAGTTCTTC	CASSLEVAGAAYNEQFF
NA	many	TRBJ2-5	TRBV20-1	TGCAGTGCTAGCCAGGGGCAAGAGACCCAGTACTTC	CSASQGQETQYF
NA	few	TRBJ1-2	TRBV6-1	TGTGCCAGCACTCTTTCTCTCTATGGCTACACCTTC	CASTLSLYGYTF
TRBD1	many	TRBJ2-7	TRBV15	TGTGCCACCAGCAGAGAGACCCCTGGGACAGGGGTCTACGAGCAGTACTTC	CATSRETPGTGVYEQYF
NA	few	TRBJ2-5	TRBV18	TGTGCCAGCTCGCTGAGTCTACTAGCTGGAGAGACCCAGTACTTC	CASSLSLLAGETQYF
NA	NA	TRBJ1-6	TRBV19	TGTGCCAGTAAAGAATCCCTTTACGATAATTCACCCCTCCACTTT	CASKESLYDNSPLHF
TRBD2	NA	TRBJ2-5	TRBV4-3	TGCGCCAGCAGCCAGGGGACTAGCGGGATCGAGACCCAGTACTTC	CASSQGTSGIETQYF
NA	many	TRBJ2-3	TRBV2	TGTGCCAGCAGTTCCACTTCTAGCACAGATACGCAGTATTTT	CASSSTSSTDTQYF
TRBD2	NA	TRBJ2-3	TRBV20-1	TGCAGTGCCAGTGATAGCGGGAGGGGCACAGATACGCAGTATTTT	CSASDSGRGTDTQYF
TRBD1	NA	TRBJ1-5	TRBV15	TGTGCCACCAGCAGCGGGACAGGGGGTCAGCCCCAGCATTTT	CATSSGTGGQPQHF
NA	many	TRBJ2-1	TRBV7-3	TGTGCCAGCAGCTTAACGTTGGCCAATGAGCAGTTCTTC	CASSLTLANEQFF
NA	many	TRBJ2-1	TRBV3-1	TGTGCCAGCAGCCGCCTTGAGGCCTACAATGAGCAGTTCTTC	CASSRLEAYNEQFF
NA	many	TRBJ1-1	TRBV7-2	TGTGCCAGCAGCTTAGATAGGGCAGGCGGCGCTTTCTTT	CASSLDRAGGAFF
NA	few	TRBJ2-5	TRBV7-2	TGTGCCAGCAGCTTAGGGCTAGCGGCAGGGGGGACCCAGTACTTC	CASSLGLAAGGTQYF
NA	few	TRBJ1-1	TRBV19	TGTGCCAGCCACCCCAACCCGGGCATGTATCCGGGAGCTGAAGCTTTCTTT	CASHPNPGMYPGAEAFF
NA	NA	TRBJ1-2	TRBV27	TGTGCCAGCAGTTTGAGGGGGGAACTAGGCTACACCTTC	CASSLRGELGYTF
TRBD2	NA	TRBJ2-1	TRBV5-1	TGCGCCAGCAGCTTGGGCGGGAGGTACTACAATGAGCAGTTCTTC	CASSLGGRYYNEQFF
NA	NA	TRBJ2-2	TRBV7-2	TGTGCCAGCAGCCGCGGACAGACGAACACCGGGGAGCTGTTTTTT	CASSRGQTNTGELFF
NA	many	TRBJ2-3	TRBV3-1	TGTGCCAGCAGCCGGACGGCGGATACGCAGTATTTT	CASSRTADTQYF
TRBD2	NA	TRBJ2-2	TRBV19	TGTGCCAGTAGTAGCGGGGGGGCGAGAACCGGGGAGCTGTTTTTT	CASSSGGARTGELFF
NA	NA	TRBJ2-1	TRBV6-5	TGTGCCAGCAGTTACTCTGACAGCAATGAGCAGTTCTTC	CASSYSDSNEQFF
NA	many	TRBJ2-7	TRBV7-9	TGTGCCAGCAGTTTCCCGGGAACCGAGCAGTACTTC	CASSFPGTEQYF
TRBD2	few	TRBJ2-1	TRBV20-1	TGCAGTGCTAGAGTTAGCGGGGAAGGGAGCAATGAGCAGTTCTTC	CSARVSGEGSNEQFF
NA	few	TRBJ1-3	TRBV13	TGTGCCAGCAGCTCCCACAGATCTGGAAACACCATATATTTT	CASSSHRSGNTIYF
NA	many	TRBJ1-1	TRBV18	TGTGCCAGCTCACAGGGTGTACATAGGGACACTGAAGCTTTCTTT	CASSQGVHRDTEAFF
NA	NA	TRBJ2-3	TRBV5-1	TGCGCCAGCAGCTTGGGGGGAGAGTCGGCAGATACGCAGTATTTT	CASSLGGESADTQYF
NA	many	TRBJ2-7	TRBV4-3	TGCGCCAGCAGCCAAGATACTAGTTCCTACGAGCAGTACTTC	CASSQDTSSYEQYF